This T cell receptor beta chain derives from a study of T cell repertoires in cytomegalovirus infection. Overall study context: Indications of both CMV infection and matching HLA type were provided by public TCR beta signatures. Findings and limits, study-wide: Cumulative public TCR beta family frequency identified CMV carriers with the relevant HLA. The ex vivo response showed dominance by HLA-C-restricted CMV-specific TCR beta clonotypes.

This clonotype was recorded at least ten times. Its antigen remains unknown. TCRdb re-called the reads with MiXCR, one entry per CDR3 protein. Altogether some 900,000 distinct CDR3 sequences are present, 30% to 35% being singletons, with the ten largest covering 9.5% to 15%. The CDR3 is 14 residues long. CDR1 and CDR2 (germline): SGHTA, FQGNSA. V lost 0 bases and J 6 bases, leaving 11 bases between the germline ends. The sample in question was cultured CD8+ T cells from PBMCs, obtained from culture after CMV antigen stimulation. This TCR came from a human donor in good health (CMV status not recorded). Some clones in this sample may be carry-over from other donors' samples. J is TRBJ1-2 and V is TRBV7-2, with D unresolved. Here the CDR3 reads CASSLAVGDHGYTF. The CDR3 region has the DNA TGTGCCAGCAGCTTAGCCGTCGGGGATCATGGCTACACCTTC.